These 20 T cell receptor beta chains were all obtained from the same sample, sequenced in a study of cytomegalovirus exposure and HLA in healthy donors. It was with 60 Vbeta and 13 Jbeta primers that the PCR ran. TCRdb's table, derived via immunoSEQ multiplex PCR, lists solely in-frame clones and lacks some. The data hold under 200,000 clones, with roughly 80% observed a single time. The sample comprised PBMCs. All receptors derive from a man between 60 and 70 years old in good health and CMV-seronegative.

In DNA form, the CDR3 reads TGTGCCAGCAGCCCCGGACAGGGGTATTCCGGGGAGCTGTTTTTT. The encoded protein is CASSPGQGYSGELFF. V is TRBV4-2 and J is TRBJ2-2; 9 nucleotides line up with TRBD1. J gave up 6 bases and V 4 bases, and 6 bases lay outside the gene matches. Germline CDR1 is LGHNA and CDR2 is YNFKEQ. The CDR3 is 15 amino acids.

The chain recombines TRBV28 with TRBJ1-5; D might be TRBD1 (6 bases). Germline V gene data show CDR1 as MDHEN and CDR2 as SYDVKM. The CDR3 contains 17 residues. The V and J ends lost 1 base and 2 bases respectively, with 15 bases between them. This CDR3 reads CASSLSKGGIGNQPQHF. The CDR3 region has the DNA TGTGCCAGCAGTTTATCAAAGGGGGGGATTGGCAATCAGCCCCAGCATTTT.

The V gene is TRBV27, the J gene TRBJ2-3; the match to TRBD2 covers 14 bases. J gave up 2 bases and V 2 bases, and 9 bases lay outside the gene matches. This CDR3 region has 19 residues. Germline V gene lookup returns CDR1 MNHEY and CDR2 SMNVEV (reference sequence). CDR3 region: CASSLGLTSGGAFTDTQYF. As DNA, the CDR3 is TGTGCCAGCAGTTTAGGGCTGACTAGCGGGGGGGCATTCACAGATACGCAGTATTTT.

This chain connects TRBV10-3 to TRBJ1-1; unclear D gene. CDR1 is ENHRY and CDR2 is SYGVKD in the germline V gene. The CDR3 runs to 15 residues. Trimming stripped 0 bases from V and 4 bases from J, with 12 bases between. Here the CDR3 DNA reads TGTGCCATCAGTGAGTCTCCGTCGGGTGTCACTGAAGCTTTCTTT. As protein: CAISESPSGVTEAFF.

This clone was seen a few times. J is TRBJ2-7 and V is TRBV11-2; weak D call: TRBD2 (6 bases). Germline values: CDR1 SGHAT, CDR2 FQNNGV. The CDR3 consists of 16 residues. Trimming removed 5 bases from V and 3 bases from J, with 20 bases in between. The CDR3 protein is CASSPPGGAQFYEQYF. The CDR3 DNA reads as TGTGCCAGCAGCCCCCCCGGCGGGGCCCAATTCTACGAGCAGTACTTC.

This rearrangement joins TRBV2 to TRBJ2-5; D is perhaps TRBD1 (6 bases). Germline V lookup: CDR1 SNHLY, CDR2 FYNNEI. CDR3 size: 15 residues. The germline V and J ends were trimmed by 4 bases and 5 bases, with 17 bases remaining between them. CDR3 sequence (DNA): TGTGCCAGCAGTGCCATTACGGACAGCCCGGAGACCCAGTACTTC. This translates into CASSAITDSPETQYF.

The V gene is TRBV18, the J gene TRBJ2-3; 9 bases match TRBD2. The CDR3 loop spans 17 amino acids. The germline V gene encodes CDR1 KGHSH and CDR2 LQKENI. J lost 4 bases, V lost 3 bases, and 11 bases had no gene match. The chain's CDR3 is CASSPGSGGRNSDTQYF. CDR3 bases: TGTGCCAGCTCACCCGGGAGCGGGGGGCGTAACTCAGATACGCAGTATTTT.

J is TRBJ2-7 and V is TRBV5-1; 13 nucleotides agree with TRBD2. The CDR3 is made up of 15 amino acids. CDR1 is SGHRS, CDR2 YFSETQ, per germline. V was clipped by 4 bases and J by 5 bases; unmatched bases: 6. This chain's CDR3 is CASSIAGTSGNEQYF. The CDR3 bases are TGCGCCAGCAGCATAGCTGGGACTAGCGGGAACGAGCAGTACTTC.

V gene TRBV29-1 combines with J gene TRBJ1-2; possible D gene TRBD1, 5 bases. Trimming took off 7 bases at V and 3 bases at J, with 6 bases between the two ends. Germline CDR1 is SQVTM and CDR2 is ANQGSEA. The CDR3 spans 10 residues. The CDR3: CSAGHYGYTF. In nucleotides, the CDR3 is TGCAGCGCAGGGCACTATGGCTACACCTTC. Drawing the rest from reference TRBV29-1 and TRBJ1-2, the complete variable domain is SAVISQKPSRDICQRGTSLTIQCQVDSQVTMMFWYRQQPGQSLTLIATANQGSEATYESGFVIDKFPISRPNLTFSTLTVSNMSPEDSSIYLCSAGHYGYTFGSGTRLTVV.

The V and J genes are TRBV30 and TRBJ2-7; 10 bases line up with TRBD1. Germline CDR1 is GTSNPN and CDR2 is SVGIG (reference sequence). The CDR3 is 14 residues long. Trimming at V came to 2 bases and at J to 2 bases, leaving 3 bases not matched to a gene. DNA for the CDR3: TGTGCCTGGAGTAAGGGACAGGGGACCTACGAGCAGTACTTC. Its protein product is CAWSKGQGTYEQYF.

The chain carries TRBV4-1 and TRBJ2-5, with 10 bases aligning to TRBD2. The CDR3 extends over 15 amino acids. Trimming at V came to 5 bases and at J to 5 bases, leaving 8 bases not matched to a gene. The germline CDR1 and CDR2 sequences are MGHRA and YSYEKL. The DNA of the CDR3 is TGCGCCAGCAGCAATGAGCGGGGGGGCTGGGAGACCCAGTACTTC. Its translation: CASSNERGGWETQYF.

This clone has a handful of counts. J is TRBJ2-1 and V is TRBV5-4, with 10 bases matching TRBD2. From germline, CDR1 is SGHNT and CDR2 YYREEE (reference sequence). Trimming at V came to 2 bases and at J to 8 bases, leaving 4 bases not matched to a gene. The CDR3 runs to 14 residues. The CDR3 protein is CASSFWLAGDEQFF. CDR3 coding DNA: TGTGCCAGCAGCTTCTGGCTAGCGGGGGATGAGCAGTTCTTC.

A single count supports this clone. The chain combines TRBV19 with TRBJ1-3; D is ambiguous. The CDR3 length is 16 residues. The germline V and J ends were trimmed by 3 bases and 2 bases, with 14 bases remaining between them. CDR1 is LNHDA, CDR2 SQIVND, per germline (reference sequence). DNA for the CDR3: TGTGCCAGTAGTATTTCGTTGTCGTCAGCTGGAAACACCATATATTTT. It is translated as CASSISLSSAGNTIYF.

The V and J genes are TRBV10-3 and TRBJ2-3; the match to TRBD1 covers 7 bases. Looked up from germline, CDR1 is ENHRY and CDR2 is SYGVKD. After removal of 10 bases from V and 4 bases from J, the junction contained 8 bases not matched to a gene. This CDR3 has 13 residues. The CDR3 bases are TGTGCCAGCCAGGGGGTGGGACCAGATACGCAGTATTTT. Protein sequence: CASQGVGPDTQYF.

The chain joins TRBV28 to TRBJ1-1, with D possibly being TRBD1 (5 bases). Germline-derived CDR1 and CDR2 are MDHEN and SYDVKM. The CDR3 runs to 11 residues. V was pared by 3 bases and J by 8 bases, with 7 bases between. The CDR3 region is CASSFRTEAFF. The CDR3 DNA follows: TGTGCCAGCAGTTTCAGGACAGAAGCTTTCTTT.

The CDR3 spells CASSPRSGGRASETQYF. CDR3 nucleotides: TGTGCCAGCAGCCCCAGATCCGGCGGGAGGGCCTCAGAGACCCAGTACTTC. The rearrangement joins TRBV5-4 to TRBJ2-5; TRBD2 matches at 9 bases. V was pared by 4 bases and J by 4 bases, with 14 bases of the junction left unmatched. Germline V gene lookup returns CDR1 SGHNT and CDR2 YYREEE (reference sequence). The CDR3 totals 17 residues.

The chain couples TRBV19 to TRBJ2-7, with 8 bases matching TRBD1. V gave up 6 bases and J gave up 2 bases; unmatched junction bases: 9. CDR1 is LNHDA, CDR2 SQIVND, per germline (reference sequence). The CDR3 has 15 residues. For the CDR3, the DNA is TGTGCCAGTAGGGAGGGACAGGCCCCCACCTACGAGCAGTACTTC. Translated, it gives CASREGQAPTYEQYF.

The chain combines TRBV5-1 with TRBJ2-2; 10 bases line up with TRBD2. The CDR3 has 16 residues. V dropped 3 bases and J dropped 7; count of bases not matched to a gene: 9. Germline V gene lookup returns CDR1 SGHRS and CDR2 YFSETQ. The chain's CDR3 is CASSSSSGGLSGELFF. The CDR3, as DNA: TGCGCCAGCAGCTCCTCTAGCGGGGGATTGAGCGGGGAGCTGTTTTTT.

The chain carries TRBV12-5 and TRBJ2-5, with 10 bases matching TRBD2. This CDR3 contains 15 residues. Per the germline V gene, CDR1 is LGHNT and CDR2 is FRNRAP. V gave up 1 base and J gave up 6 bases; unmatched junction bases: 5. CDR3 in DNA: TGTGCTAGTGGTTTGGAAGCGGGGGGGTGGAAGACCCAGTACTTC. The encoded protein is CASGLEAGGWKTQYF. Full variable domain (outside the CDR3, taken from reference TRBV12-5 and TRBJ2-5): DARVTQTPRHKVTEMGQEVTMRCQPILGHNTVFWYRQTMMQGLELLAYFRNRAPLDDSGMPKDRFSAEMPDATLATLKIQPSEPRDSAVYFCASGLEAGGWKTQYFGPGTRLLVL.

This clone was counted between two and nine times. The chain links TRBV4-2 to TRBJ2-3; the D gene is possibly TRBD1 (6 bases). The length of the CDR3 is 15 residues. CDR1 LGHNA and CDR2 YNFKEQ come from the germline V gene. Deletions cut 4 bases from V and 3 bases from J, with 14 bases between. The CDR3 coding sequence is TGTGCCAGCAGCCCCCAACTAGGGGGTACAGATACGCAGTATTTT. As protein: CASSPQLGGTDTQYF.